These 3 T cell receptor beta chains were sequenced from one sample in a study of T cells after yellow fever vaccination. One entry per CDR3 protein results from TCRdb running MiXCR on the 5' RACE reads. The repertoire consists of some 560,000 distinct CDR3 sequences, with around a sixth occurring once and the leading ten covering approximately 15%. Sequences were derived from PBMCs, sampled more than 4 days after the first yellow fever vaccination. These TCRs come from a man between 18 and 35 years old who received the YFV17D yellow fever vaccine.

The genes are TRBV29-1 and TRBJ2-2; D is unclear. V dropped 1 base and J dropped 0 bases, with 6 bases sitting between them. This CDR3 is built from 14 residues. From germline, CDR1 is SQVTM and CDR2 ANQGSEA. CDR3 loop: CSVEAPTNTGELFF. The DNA of the CDR3 is TGCAGCGTTGAAGCGCCTACGAACACCGGGGAGCTGTTTTTT.

This clonotype showed up just a few times. The chain couples TRBV4-1 to TRBJ1-1, with TRBD1 matching 10 bases. The CDR3 is 13 residues long. CDR1 and CDR2 from the germline V gene are MGHRA and YSYEKL. J lost 7 bases, V lost 4 bases, and 3 bases had no gene match. The chain's CDR3 is CASSPDRGVEAFF. The CDR3 DNA sequence: TGCGCCAGCAGCCCGGACAGGGGGGTTGAAGCTTTCTTT.

V usage is TRBV7-2 and J usage is TRBJ2-1; 7 bases are a match to TRBD2. CDR1 SGHTA and CDR2 FQGNSA come from the germline V gene. The CDR3 sequence is 15 residues long. Trimming cost V 3 bases and J 0 bases; bases outside gene matches: 2. CDR3 region: CASSFRLASYNEQFF. The CDR3 DNA is TGTGCCAGCAGCTTCCGACTAGCCTCCTACAATGAGCAGTTCTTC.